This T cell receptor (beta chain) was obtained from a study of identifying expanded T cells in peripheral blood. Regarding the study as a whole: Over approximately two and four weeks, about 17 and 20 clones changed, versus 1.2 between replicates. Across healthy donors, higher total template counts meant significantly greater approximately two-week count variance.

Healthy donors had no documented immune events, such as infections, while sampled. A remark on this clone: What it binds is unknown.

The CDR3 covers 16 residues. Losses at the gene ends were 3 bases for V and 4 bases for J; bases not matched to a gene: 9. CDR1 MRHNA and CDR2 SNTAGT come from the germline V gene. Libraries were prepared by immunoSEQ multiplex PCR; TCRdb keeps only in-frame clonotypes and omits some of them. This sample has around 63,000 clones, with about 89% found just once. This TCR was recovered from a person between 18 and 69 years old in good health. The sample was blood. V usage is TRBV6-4 and J usage is TRBJ2-3; 8 positions match TRBD2. CDR3 sequence: CASSETAGETADTQYF. The DNA of the CDR3 is TGTGCCAGCAGTGAGACAGCGGGAGAAACCGCAGATACGCAGTATTTT.